This T cell receptor beta chain appears in the sequencing data of a study of blood T cells in healthy people across ages. With respect to this clonotype: The antigen is unknown.

The study's findings and limits: The study regarded diversity estimates from one million T cells as underestimates. Donor CMV infection status was unknown, possibly confounding age-related changes in expanded clonotypes. Age advanced and TCR beta diversity per million T cells fell, roughly linearly.

The CDR3 contains 15 residues. Trimming removed 4 bases from V and 2 bases from J, with 13 bases in between. Together with a sample-barcoded 5' primer, a J-beta primer mix was included in a second PCR lasting roughly 6 to 12 cycles. In TCRdb, the 5' RACE reads were re-called with MiXCR into one record per CDR3 protein. The sample consists of 1.4 million to 1.5 million distinct CDR3 sequences, 42% of them appearing once. This rearrangement joins TRBV12-3 or TRBV12-4 to TRBJ2-3, with D possibly being TRBD1 or TRBD2 (5 bases each). Sequenced material: blood. This sequence was found in a woman younger than 35 in good health. CDR3 loop: CASSYPRGDTDTQYF. The CDR3 DNA reads TGTGCCAGCAGTTACCCCCGGGGCGACACAGATACGCAGTATTTT.